The present entry profiles one TCR beta chain with its context. The sample is drawn from a study of blood T cell repertoires in COVID-19. For the study at large: Sites across the United States, Italy and Spain contributed samples from acute and convalescent COVID-19. Sources were T cells, B-cell-depleted T cells, or PBMCs; the material itself was cDNA or gDNA.

Authors' data handling: Reference gene primer amplification yielded estimated nucleated cell counts. Profiling relied on immunoSEQ multiplex PCR, and the TCRdb table lists in-frame clones only, not all of them. V, J and clone size are taken as reported in that table, and D and trimming were inferred from the DNA itself. Here the sample spans about 200,000 clones, roughly 80% being singletons. Trimming stripped 4 bases from V and 2 bases from J, with 12 bases between. Per germline, CDR1 LNHDA and CDR2 SQIVND (reference sequence). There are 16 residues in the CDR3. The sample taken for sequencing was peripheral blood. The V gene is TRBV19, the J gene TRBJ1-6, with D possibly TRBD1 on 5 matching bases. The clonotype originates from a woman aged 80 or over with acute or convalescent COVID-19. The CDR3: CASSSQGDAYNSPLHF. In nucleotides, the CDR3 is TGTGCCAGTAGTAGTCAGGGCGACGCCTATAATTCACCCCTCCACTTT. Together with reference TRBV19 and TRBJ1-6, the CDR3 gives the full variable domain: DGGITQSPKYLFRKEGQNVTLSCEQNLNHDAMYWYRQDPGQGLRLIYYSQIVNDFQKGDIAEGYSVSREKKESFPLTVTSAQKNPTAFYLCASSSQGDAYNSPLHFGNGTRLTVT.